The clone carrying this T cell receptor (delta chain) was recorded a few times. One base away lies a much larger clone, so this may be a sequencing read error. TCRdb reprocessed the reads using CATT. This table has roughly 2,500 delta-chain clones, around 1% appearing once. These data originate in a study of gamma-delta chains in newborns, infants, children. For the study at large: Polyclonal expansion of innate γδ T cells after birth follows microbial exposure.

The CDR3 consists of 18 residues. CDR1 is GEAIGNYY, CDR2 EKD, per germline. The ends were cut back, 0 bases at V and 0 bases at J, with 11 bases in the middle. The sequence came from a child who was a newborn, infant or young child, either healthy, febrile or measles-vaccinated (not recorded which). The V and J genes are TRDV2 and TRDJ3; tentative D call: TRDD3 (6 bases). Sequenced: blood. The CDR3 sequence: CACDTVPGDSWDTRQMFF. For the CDR3, the DNA is TGTGCCTGTGACACCGTACCGGGGGACTCCTGGGACACCCGACAGATGTTTTTC.